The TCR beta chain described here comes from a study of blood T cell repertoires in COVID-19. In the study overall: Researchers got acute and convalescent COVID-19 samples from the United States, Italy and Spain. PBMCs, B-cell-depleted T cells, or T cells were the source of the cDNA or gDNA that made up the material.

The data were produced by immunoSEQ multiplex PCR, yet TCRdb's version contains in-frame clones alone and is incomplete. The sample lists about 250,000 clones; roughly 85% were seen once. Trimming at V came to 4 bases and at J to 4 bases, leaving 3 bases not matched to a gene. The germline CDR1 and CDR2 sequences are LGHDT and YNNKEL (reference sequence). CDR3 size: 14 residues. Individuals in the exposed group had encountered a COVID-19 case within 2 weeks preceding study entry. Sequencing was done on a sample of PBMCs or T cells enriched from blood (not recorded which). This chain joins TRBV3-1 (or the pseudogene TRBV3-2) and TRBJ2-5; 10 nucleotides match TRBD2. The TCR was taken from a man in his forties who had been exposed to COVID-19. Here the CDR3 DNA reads TGTGCCAGCAGCCCACTAGCGGGACCAGAGACCCAGTACTTC. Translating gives CASSPLAGPETQYF.